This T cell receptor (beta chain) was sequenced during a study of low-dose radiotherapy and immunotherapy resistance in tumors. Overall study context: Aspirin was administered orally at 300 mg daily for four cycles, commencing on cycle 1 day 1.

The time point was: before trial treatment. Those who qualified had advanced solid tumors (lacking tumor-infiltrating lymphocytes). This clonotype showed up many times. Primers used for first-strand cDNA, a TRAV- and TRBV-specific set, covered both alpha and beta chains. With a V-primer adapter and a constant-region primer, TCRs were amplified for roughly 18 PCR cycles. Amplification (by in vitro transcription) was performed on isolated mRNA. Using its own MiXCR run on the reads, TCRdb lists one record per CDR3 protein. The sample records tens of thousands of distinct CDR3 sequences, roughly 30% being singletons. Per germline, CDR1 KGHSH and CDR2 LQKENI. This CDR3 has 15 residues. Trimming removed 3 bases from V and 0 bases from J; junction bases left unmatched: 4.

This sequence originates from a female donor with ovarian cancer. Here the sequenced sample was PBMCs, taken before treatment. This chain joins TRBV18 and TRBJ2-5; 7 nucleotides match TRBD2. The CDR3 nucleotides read TGTGCCAGCTCACCCCTCAGCGGGGACCAAGAGACCCAGTACTTC. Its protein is CASSPLSGDQETQYF.